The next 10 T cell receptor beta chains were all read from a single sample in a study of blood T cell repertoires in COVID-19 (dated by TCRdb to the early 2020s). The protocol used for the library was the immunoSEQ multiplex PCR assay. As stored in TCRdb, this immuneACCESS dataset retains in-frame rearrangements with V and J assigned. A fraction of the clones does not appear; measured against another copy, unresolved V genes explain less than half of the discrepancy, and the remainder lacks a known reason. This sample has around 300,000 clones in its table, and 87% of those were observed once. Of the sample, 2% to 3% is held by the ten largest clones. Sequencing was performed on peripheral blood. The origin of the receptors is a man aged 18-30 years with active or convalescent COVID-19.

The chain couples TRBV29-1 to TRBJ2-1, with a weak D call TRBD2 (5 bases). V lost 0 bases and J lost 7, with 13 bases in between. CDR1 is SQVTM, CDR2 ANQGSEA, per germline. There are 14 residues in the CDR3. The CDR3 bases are TGCAGCGTTGAAGATCTTCTGGGGAGTAATGAGCAGTTCTTC. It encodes CSVEDLLGSNEQFF.

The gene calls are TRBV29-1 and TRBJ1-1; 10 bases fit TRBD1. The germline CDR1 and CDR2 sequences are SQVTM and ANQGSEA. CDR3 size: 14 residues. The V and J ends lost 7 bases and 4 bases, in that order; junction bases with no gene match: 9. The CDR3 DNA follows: TGCAGCGGACAGGGGGCGAGGGTTGGCACTGAAGCTTTCTTT. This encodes CSGQGARVGTEAFF. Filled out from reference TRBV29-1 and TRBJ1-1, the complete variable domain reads SAVISQKPSRDICQRGTSLTIQCQVDSQVTMMFWYRQQPGQSLTLIATANQGSEATYESGFVIDKFPISRPNLTFSTLTVSNMSPEDSSIYLCSGQGARVGTEAFFGQGTRLTVV.

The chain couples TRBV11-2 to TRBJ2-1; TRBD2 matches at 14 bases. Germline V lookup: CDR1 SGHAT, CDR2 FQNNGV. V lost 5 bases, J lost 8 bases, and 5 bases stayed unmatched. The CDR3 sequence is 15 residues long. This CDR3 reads CASSPWGLAGDEQFF. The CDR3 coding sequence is TGTGCCAGCAGCCCTTGGGGACTAGCGGGAGATGAGCAGTTCTTC.

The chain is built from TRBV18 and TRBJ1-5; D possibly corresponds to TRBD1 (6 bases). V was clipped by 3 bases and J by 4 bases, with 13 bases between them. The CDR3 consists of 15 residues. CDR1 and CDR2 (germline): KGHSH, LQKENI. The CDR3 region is CASSPGQGWNQPQHF. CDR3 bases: TGTGCCAGCTCACCCGGGCAGGGGTGGAATCAGCCCCAGCATTTT.

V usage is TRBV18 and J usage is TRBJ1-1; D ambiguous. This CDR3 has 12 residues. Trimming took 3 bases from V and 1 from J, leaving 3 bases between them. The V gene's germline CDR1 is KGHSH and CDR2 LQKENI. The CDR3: CASSPRNTEAFF. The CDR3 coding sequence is TGTGCCAGCTCACCCAGGAACACTGAAGCTTTCTTT.

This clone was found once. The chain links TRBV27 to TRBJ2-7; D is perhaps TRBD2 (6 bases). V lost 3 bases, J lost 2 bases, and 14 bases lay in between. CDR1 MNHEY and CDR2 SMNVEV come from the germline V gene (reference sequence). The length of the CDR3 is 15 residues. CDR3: CASSLYVGGTYEQYF. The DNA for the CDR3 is TGTGCCAGCAGTTTGTATGTGGGAGGAACCTACGAGCAGTACTTC.

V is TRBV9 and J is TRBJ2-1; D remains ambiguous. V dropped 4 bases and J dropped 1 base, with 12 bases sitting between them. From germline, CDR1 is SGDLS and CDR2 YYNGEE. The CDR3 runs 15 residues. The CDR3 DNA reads TGTGCCAGCAGCCCCGAGACAAGTTCCTACAATGAGCAGTTCTTC. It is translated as CASSPETSSYNEQFF.

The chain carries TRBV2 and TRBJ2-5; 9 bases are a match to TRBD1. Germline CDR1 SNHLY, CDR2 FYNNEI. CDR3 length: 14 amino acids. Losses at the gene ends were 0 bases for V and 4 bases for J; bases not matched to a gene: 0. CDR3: CASSEAGQGETQYF. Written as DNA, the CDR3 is TGTGCCAGCAGTGAAGCGGGACAGGGAGAGACCCAGTACTTC.

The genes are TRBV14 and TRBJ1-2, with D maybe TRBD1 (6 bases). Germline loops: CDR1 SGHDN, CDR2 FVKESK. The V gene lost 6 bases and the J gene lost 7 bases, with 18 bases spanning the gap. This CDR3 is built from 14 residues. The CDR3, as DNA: TGTGCCAGCAGTCAAACCGCCAGGGGCGGTGGCTACACCTTC. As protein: CASSQTARGGGYTF.

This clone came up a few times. CDR3 loop: CASRWTGTSYEQYF. The CDR3 nucleotides are TGTGCCAGCAGATGGACAGGGACGTCCTACGAGCAGTACTTC. The rearrangement joins TRBV28 to TRBJ2-7; 8 positions match TRBD1. The J segment lost 1 base and the V segment lost 6 bases, leaving 5 bases of the junction unmatched. This CDR3 is 14 amino acids long. The germline V gene has CDR1 MDHEN and CDR2 SYDVKM.